This TCR beta chain was obtained from a study of T cell responses to AZD1222 COVID-19 vaccine. In the study overall: Second doses that came at about 4 or about 12 weeks were put together. Regarding the study as a whole: The span of vaccine-associated CD4 TCRs extended across spike, with dominance at 160-218 and 743-854. Sampling that yielded the repertoires occurred only after the peak T cell response.

The germline gives CDR1 KGHSH, CDR2 LQKENI. The CDR3 spans 13 residues. V was pared by 4 bases and J by 5 bases, with 11 bases between. Profiled with immunoSEQ multiplex PCR; TCRdb holds only in-frame clones, not every one. The sample lists about 120,000 clones, 70% to 90% seen once, with around a tenth in the top ten. Comments on this clone: What it binds is not known.

Here the sequenced sample was peripheral blood, taken on day 0 of AZD1222 vaccination. The source is an adult in good health. The chain couples TRBV18 to TRBJ1-1, with D perhaps matching TRBD1 (6 bases). CDR3 in amino acids: CASSQGEGTEAFF. The CDR3 coding sequence is TGTGCCAGCTCACAGGGGGAGGGTACTGAAGCTTTCTTT.